What follows are 26 T cell receptor beta chains derived from one specimen sequenced in a study of robustness of blood B and T cell sequencing. Instead of genomic DNA, mRNA was used to measure TCR beta repertoires. The cDNA carried a universal priming site added by a 5' template-switch oligo. Each cDNA molecule was tagged by a 12-nucleotide random UMI. Using its own MiXCR run on the PCR reads, TCRdb lists one record per CDR3 protein. The repertoire holds a few thousand distinct CDR3 sequences, with roughly 54% as singletons. The sample consisted of peripheral blood. These receptor sequences come from a human donor in good health.

CDR3 loop: CASSTDRGRGGRYNEQFF. The CDR3 coding sequence is TGTGCCAGCAGTACCGACAGGGGGCGCGGAGGACGATACAATGAGCAGTTCTTC. This chain uses TRBV12-3 or TRBV12-4 with TRBJ2-1; 10 bases map to TRBD1. V lost 5 bases to trimming and J lost 4 bases; unmatched junction nucleotides: 14. The CDR3 runs to 18 residues.

In its sample, this clonotype was seen a few times. The CDR3 loop reads CASSLTGNSNQPQHF. CDR3 nucleotides: TGCGCCAGCAGCTTGACGGGGAATAGCAATCAGCCCCAGCATTTT. The chain links TRBV5-1 to TRBJ1-5; D uncertain. CDR3 size: 15 residues. Per germline, CDR1 SGHRS and CDR2 YFSETQ. V lost 1 base, J lost 0 bases, and 8 bases lay in between.

The chain is built from TRBV20-1 and TRBJ2-1, with D tentatively TRBD1 or TRBD2 (5 bases each). The CDR3 is made up of 13 amino acids. Trimming stripped 2 bases from V and 6 bases from J, with 11 bases between. Per the germline V gene, CDR1 is DFQATT and CDR2 is SNEGSKA (reference sequence). The CDR3 DNA reads TGCAGTGCTAGATCGGGGCCCGCCAATGAGCAGTTCTTC. This translates into CSARSGPANEQFF.

The genes are TRBV11-2 and TRBJ2-1; tentatively, D is TRBD2 (5 bases). Germline V gene data show CDR1 as SGHAT and CDR2 as FQNNGV. The CDR3 consists of 14 residues. V was cut by 5 bases and J by 5 bases, with 13 bases left in between. CDR3 sequence: CASSPPRDNNEQFF. The CDR3 coding sequence is TGTGCCAGCAGCCCCCCCCGGGATAACAATGAGCAGTTCTTC.

This clonotype was picked up a small number of times. The chain joins TRBV10-3 to TRBJ2-1; weak D call: TRBD2 (6 bases). In germline, CDR1 is ENHRY, CDR2 SYGVKD. This CDR3 region has 11 residues. Trimming took 6 bases from V and 10 from J, leaving 10 bases between them. DNA for the CDR3: TGTGCCATCAGCACAGGAGGGGAGCAGTTCTTC. Its protein product is CAISTGGEQFF.

In its sample, this clonotype was seen a few times. The genes are TRBV7-2 and TRBJ1-5, with D hard to call. The CDR3 is 12 amino acids. Trimming cost V 4 bases and J 5 bases, with 6 bases left between them. The germline V gene has CDR1 SGHTA and CDR2 FQGNSA. The CDR3 DNA sequence: TGTGCCAGCAGCTCGGAATATCAGCCCCAGCATTTT. Translating gives CASSSEYQPQHF.

V gene TRBV9 combines with J gene TRBJ2-7; 7 positions match TRBD1. V was clipped by 4 bases and J by 1 base; unmatched bases: 8. The CDR3 contains 15 residues. CDR1 is SGDLS, CDR2 YYNGEE, per germline. CDR3 protein: CASSSRDSPSYEQYF. The CDR3 bases are TGTGCCAGCAGCTCCCGGGACAGCCCTTCCTACGAGCAGTACTTC. The full variable domain, in which reference TRBV9 and TRBJ2-7 provide the parts outside the CDR3, is DSGVTQTPKHLITATGQRVTLRCSPRSGDLSVYWYQQSLDQGLQFLIQYYNGEERAKGNILERFSAQQFPDLHSELNLSSLELGDSALYFCASSSRDSPSYEQYFGPGTRLTVT.

This clonotype was seen a handful of times. This chain connects TRBV29-1 to TRBJ2-4; 7 nucleotides match TRBD1. The CDR3 runs to 12 residues. V was clipped by 7 bases and J by 5 bases; unmatched bases: 5. CDR1 SQVTM and CDR2 ANQGSEA come from the germline V gene. As DNA, the CDR3 is TGCAGCGCAAGGGGGCTCCAAAACATTCAGTACTTC. Amino acid sequence: CSARGLQNIQYF.

The chain recombines TRBV9 with TRBJ2-3; the D is unclear. Germline V gives CDR1 SGDLS, CDR2 YYNGEE. The V end was cut by 4 bases, the J end by 4 bases, with 16 bases between. CDR3 length equals 15 residues. CDR3 sequence: CASSSTPRSADTQYF. CDR3 nucleotides: TGTGCCAGCAGCTCAACCCCGCGGAGCGCAGATACGCAGTATTTT.

This rearrangement joins TRBV10-1 to TRBJ1-2; D remains ambiguous. The V and J ends lost 3 bases and 7 bases respectively, with 6 bases between them. Looked up from germline, CDR1 is WNHNN and CDR2 is SYGVQD (reference sequence). The CDR3 has 11 amino acids. The CDR3 nucleotides read TGCGCCAGCAGTGACGGAGGTGGCTACACCTTC. Translated: CASSDGGGYTF.

Within the sample, this clonotype is medium-sized. V usage is TRBV5-1 and J usage is TRBJ1-1; the D is unclear. Germline V CDR1 and CDR2: SGHRS, YFSETQ. The CDR3 totals 15 residues. The V and J ends lost 1 base and 1 base respectively, with 11 bases between them. The DNA for the CDR3 is TGCGCCAGCAGCTTGCGCCCCTCTTCGAACACTGAAGCTTTCTTT. This sequence encodes CASSLRPSSNTEAFF.

The DNA for the CDR3 is TGCAGTGCTAGAAGTACCTCGGGACAGGGGAGGGAGACCCAGTACTTC. This codes for CSARSTSGQGRETQYF. This chain connects TRBV20-1 to TRBJ2-5; TRBD1 matches at 10 bases. Germline CDR1 is DFQATT and CDR2 is SNEGSKA (reference sequence). Unmatched junction bases numbered 11, after V lost 2 bases and J lost 5 bases. The CDR3 loop spans 16 amino acids.

The rearrangement joins TRBV7-6 to TRBJ2-7, with TRBD1 identical over 9 bases. The CDR3 consists of 15 residues. Germline V gene sequence: CDR1 SGHVS, CDR2 FNYEAQ. J lost 2 bases, V lost 0 bases, and 2 bases had no gene match. CDR3 in DNA: TGTGCCAGCAGCTTAGCACAGGGGGCGCCCTACGAGCAGTACTTC. It is translated as CASSLAQGAPYEQYF.

This clonotype was counted a few times. V and J are TRBV6-6 and TRBJ2-3; 11 bases align to TRBD2. The CDR3 consists of 17 residues. With 0 bases clipped from V and 6 bases from J, the junction kept 8 bases outside the gene matches. Germline lookup yields CDR1 MNHNY and CDR2 SVGAGI (reference sequence). CDR3 DNA: TGTGCCAGCAGTTACTCGTTCCTAGCGGGGGGATTGGATACGCAGTATTTT. Translated, it gives CASSYSFLAGGLDTQYF.

This clonotype is labeled medium-sized. The V gene is TRBV7-8, the J gene TRBJ2-1, with 11 nucleotides matching TRBD2. This CDR3 region has 18 residues. J was trimmed by 7 bases and V by 0 bases; bases with no gene match: 11. CDR1 SGHVS and CDR2 FQNEAQ come from the germline V gene. The CDR3 DNA sequence: TGTGCCAGCAGCTTAGCGCTTAGCGGGGGGGCATTGTATAATGAGCAGTTCTTC. This gives the protein CASSLALSGGALYNEQFF.

The rearrangement uses TRBV24-1 and TRBJ2-3; no clear D. Trimming removed 4 bases at V and 0 bases at J, with 10 bases between. In germline, CDR1 is KGHDR, CDR2 SFDVKD. The CDR3 sequence is 15 residues long. The CDR3 DNA sequence: TGTGCCACCAGTGACCCTCTAAGGAGCACAGATACGCAGTATTTT. Translation gives CATSDPLRSTDTQYF.

There are a few counts of this clonotype. The chain carries TRBV15 and TRBJ1-2, with 7 bases that match TRBD1. The junction had 4 bases not matched to a gene; V was cut back by 1 base and J by 8 bases. The length of the CDR3 is 13 residues. In germline, CDR1 is LNHNV, CDR2 YYDKDF (reference sequence). The CDR3 sequence: CATSRGTGEGYTF. CDR3 nucleotides: TGTGCCACCAGCAGAGGTACAGGGGAGGGCTACACCTTC.

This chain joins TRBV20-1 and TRBJ1-6; TRBD1 matches at 7 bases. The ends lost 1 base at V and 5 bases at J; junction bases unmatched: 5. Germline V CDR1 and CDR2: DFQATT, SNEGSKA (reference sequence). The CDR3 consists of 15 residues. The CDR3 region is CSARAGTANNSPLHF. In DNA form, the CDR3 reads TGCAGTGCTAGAGCCGGGACAGCAAATAATTCACCCCTCCACTTT.

The chain couples TRBV2 to TRBJ2-1, with 15 bases lining up with TRBD2. Germline V gene lookup returns CDR1 SNHLY and CDR2 FYNNEI. V gave up 11 bases and J gave up 10 bases; unmatched junction bases: 9. The CDR3 contains 14 residues. The CDR3 is CASPRGTSGGEQFF. The CDR3 DNA reads TGTGCCTCGCCCCGGGGGACTAGCGGGGGGGAGCAGTTCTTC.

By share of the sample, this clonotype is medium-sized (0.01 to 0.1%). The rearrangement links TRBV6-4 to TRBJ2-1; D is uncertain. Trimming shortened V by 2 bases and J by 3 bases, and 5 bases separated the two germline ends. The CDR3 totals 13 residues. The germline V gene has CDR1 MRHNA and CDR2 SNTAGT. The CDR3 nucleotides read TGTGCCAGCAGTGACACAGACTACAATGAGCAGTTCTTC. Translating gives CASSDTDYNEQFF.

The chain employs TRBV24-1 and TRBJ2-3; D gene uncertain. Germline CDR1 and CDR2: KGHDR and SFDVKD. This CDR3 has 12 amino acids. The V gene lost 2 bases and the J gene lost 5 bases, with 4 bases spanning the gap. Written as DNA, the CDR3 is TGTGCCACCAGTGATTGGCAAGATACGCAGTATTTT. Its translation: CATSDWQDTQYF.

The rearrangement links TRBV20-1 to TRBJ1-1; 7 bases line up with TRBD1. V lost 1 base, J lost 6 bases, and 8 bases stayed unmatched. The length of the CDR3 is 14 residues. Germline loops: CDR1 DFQATT, CDR2 SNEGSKA (reference sequence). DNA of the CDR3: TGCAGTGCTAGAGGGGTGACAGGGTTCGCTGAAGCTTTCTTT. Protein product: CSARGVTGFAEAFF.

This clonotype was seen a handful of times. V gene TRBV6-6 combines with J gene TRBJ2-6; possible D gene TRBD2, 5 bases. The V end lost 7 bases, the J end lost 6 bases, and 19 bases lay between the germline ends. Germline V gene data show CDR1 as MNHNY and CDR2 as SVGAGI (reference sequence). This CDR3 has 16 amino acids. The CDR3 sequence is CASMGREGLKANVLTF. CDR3 bases: TGTGCCAGCATGGGCCGGGAAGGGTTAAAGGCCAACGTCCTGACTTTC.

This clonotype was recorded a few times. This rearrangement joins TRBV11-1 to TRBJ1-1; no reliable D call. CDR3 length: 15 amino acids. Per the germline V gene, CDR1 is SGHAT and CDR2 is FQDESV (reference sequence). V was shortened by 4 bases and J by 3 bases, with 15 bases between the two germline ends. The CDR3 coding sequence is TGTGCCAGCAGCTGGGAGACGACCGGGCACACTGAAGCTTTCTTT. It translates to CASSWETTGHTEAFF.

The V call is TRBV7-9, the J call TRBJ2-3, with TRBD2 identical over 9 bases. J lost 2 bases, V lost 0 bases, and 15 bases had no gene match. CDR3 length equals 20 residues. Germline CDR1 reads SEHNR; CDR2 reads FQNEAQ (reference sequence). The CDR3 nucleotides read TGTGCCAGCAGCTTAGCGGAAGAGCGGGGGGCCGGACTCCACACAGATACGCAGTATTTT. It translates to CASSLAEERGAGLHTDTQYF.

The rearrangement links TRBV7-8 to TRBJ1-2, with 9 bases that match TRBD1. This CDR3 is built from 15 residues. Per germline, CDR1 SGHVS and CDR2 FQNEAQ. Trimming removed 5 bases from V and 8 bases from J; junction bases left unmatched: 12. The DNA for the CDR3 is TGTGCCAGCAGCACAAATCGGGACAGGGTAGGCGGCTACACCTTC. The encoded protein is CASSTNRDRVGGYTF. The full variable domain, in which reference TRBV7-8 and TRBJ1-2 provide the parts outside the CDR3, is GAGVSQSPRYKVAKRGQDVALRCDPISGHVSLFWYQQALGQGPEFLTYFQNEAQLDKSGLPSDRFFAERPEGSVSTLKIQRTQQEDSAVYLCASSTNRDRVGGYTFGSGTRLTVV.